These 14 T cell receptor beta chains were sequenced from one sample in a study of spatial heterogeneity in lung cancer (dated by TCRdb to about 2019). This sample's time point label indicates: sample taken at primary tumor resection. Whole RNA extracted from tumor and nontumor lung tissue, or from cryopreserved PBMC samples, was used for TCR sequencing without cell sorting. The protocol used for the library was 5' RACE. TCRdb shows the sequencer as NextSeq 500. TCRdb trimmed the raw reads at Q25, called clones with MiXCR and kept productive beta chains. Here each entry gathers all rows of one CDR3 protein and keeps the most common genes and DNA. In this sample the table shows tens of thousands of distinct CDR3 sequences, about 4.5% of which occur a single time. Roughly 36% of the sample lies in the top ten. This specimen consisted of PBMCs, obtained at surgery. These receptors were obtained from a male donor with early-stage non-small cell lung cancer.

This clonotype is labeled as medium-sized. This chain connects TRBV10-3 to TRBJ1-5; 7 positions match TRBD1. V was pared by 6 bases and J by 3 bases, with 2 bases of the junction left unmatched. Germline V gives CDR1 ENHRY, CDR2 SYGVKD. The CDR3 extends over 13 amino acids. CDR3 sequence: CAIRGGPNQPQHF. In nucleotides, the CDR3 is TGTGCCATCAGAGGGGGCCCCAATCAGCCCCAGCATTTT.

This chain connects TRBV6-1 to TRBJ1-1; 9 nucleotides align to TRBD1. The CDR3 loop spans 14 amino acids. V trimming: 6 bases; J trimming: 3 bases; junction bases outside the gene matches: 5. CDR1 and CDR2 from the germline V gene are MNHNS and SASEGT. The DNA for the CDR3 is TGTGCCAGCAGCGACGGACAGGGGCACACTGAAGCTTTCTTT. Encoded protein: CASSDGQGHTEAFF.

This clonotype appeared many times. The chain combines TRBV11-1 with TRBJ1-3; D not resolved. There are 16 residues in the CDR3. V was pared by 0 bases and J by 0 bases, with 9 bases between. Germline-derived CDR1 and CDR2 are SGHAT and FQDESV (reference sequence). DNA of the CDR3: TGTGCCAGCAGCTTAGCGTTCCGGCGCTCTGGAAACACCATATATTTT. It specifies CASSLAFRRSGNTIYF. The full variable domain, completed using reference TRBV11-1 and TRBJ1-3, is EAEVAQSPRYKITEKSQAVAFWCDPISGHATLYWYRQILGQGPELLVQFQDESVVDDSQLPKDRFSAERLKGVDSTLKIQPAELGDSAMYLCASSLAFRRSGNTIYFGEGSWLTVV.

This clonotype was observed many times. The J gene is TRBJ2-7, the V gene TRBV6-6; 8 bases agree with TRBD1. In germline, CDR1 is MNHNY, CDR2 SVGAGI (reference sequence). This CDR3 has 14 amino acids. The J segment lost 2 bases and the V segment lost 5 bases, leaving 5 bases of the junction unmatched. CDR3 sequence: CASSKDRVTYEQYF. CDR3 bases: TGTGCCAGCAGTAAGGACAGGGTGACCTACGAGCAGTACTTC.

This clonotype was detected ten times or more. This chain connects TRBV5-6 to TRBJ2-1; D remains ambiguous. V gave up 2 bases and J gave up 8 bases, with 8 bases separating them. CDR1 is SGHDT and CDR2 is YYEEEE in the germline V gene. There are 12 residues in the CDR3. The CDR3 protein is CASSLTAHEQFF. DNA for the CDR3: TGTGCCAGCAGCTTAACCGCCCATGAGCAGTTCTTC. Full variable domain (missing parts from reference TRBV5-6 and TRBJ2-1): DAGVTQSPTHLIKTRGQQVTLRCSPKSGHDTVSWYQQALGQGPQFIFQYYEEEERQRGNFPDRFSGHQFPNYSSELNVNALLLGDSALYLCASSLTAHEQFFGPGTRLTVL.

This clonotype was found many times. V and J are TRBV27 and TRBJ2-7; 11 bases agree with TRBD1. Germline V gene sequence: CDR1 MNHEY, CDR2 SMNVEV (reference sequence). Losses at the gene ends were 7 bases for V and 3 bases for J; bases not matched to a gene: 8. The CDR3 is made up of 15 amino acids. CDR3 loop: CASTLRGQGGYEQYF. The CDR3 DNA reads as TGTGCCAGCACCCTCCGGGGACAGGGGGGCTACGAGCAGTACTTC.

This clonotype was detected many times. This chain joins TRBV5-1 and TRBJ1-2; D unresolved. Trimming pared 4 bases from V and 4 bases from J, leaving 11 bases between. Germline-derived CDR1 and CDR2 are SGHRS and YFSETQ. The CDR3 loop spans 13 amino acids. CDR3 loop: CASSTDGSYGYTF. Written as DNA, the CDR3 is TGCGCCAGCAGCACGGACGGATCCTATGGCTACACCTTC.

This clonotype occurred many times. This chain connects TRBV9 to TRBJ2-7; 12 bases agree with TRBD2. The germline V gene has CDR1 SGDLS and CDR2 YYNGEE. CDR3 length: 16 residues. The J segment lost 2 bases and the V segment lost 3 bases, leaving 6 bases of the junction unmatched. CDR3 loop: CASSAGLAGSTYEQYF. Here the CDR3 DNA reads TGTGCCAGCAGCGCAGGACTAGCGGGGAGTACCTACGAGCAGTACTTC.

The chain combines TRBV6-2 or TRBV6-3 with TRBJ2-7; 9 bases fit TRBD1. The germline CDR1 and CDR2 sequences are MNHEY and SVGEGT. The CDR3 totals 17 residues. J was trimmed by 3 bases and V by 2 bases; bases with no gene match: 11. For the CDR3, the DNA is TGTGCCAGCAGTTACCTCGGATCGGGACAGGGAGACTACGAGCAGTACTTC. This sequence encodes CASSYLGSGQGDYEQYF.

This clonotype came up many times. The chain joins TRBV19 to TRBJ1-5, with D possibly matching TRBD1 (6 bases). Per the germline V gene, CDR1 is LNHDA and CDR2 is SQIVND (reference sequence). The CDR3 spans 16 residues. Trimming removed 1 base from V and 4 bases from J, with 14 bases in between. The CDR3 DNA is TGTGCCAGTAGTATAGGGTACCGCACAGGGAATCAGCCCCAGCATTTT. As protein: CASSIGYRTGNQPQHF.

In this sample, this clonotype turned up a few times. CDR3 DNA: TGCGCCAGCATCCGTCGGGACCGACCGTATGGCTACACCTTC. Translating it yields CASIRRDRPYGYTF. The chain is built from TRBV10-1 and TRBJ1-2; D possibly corresponds to TRBD1 (5 bases). Trimming took 7 bases from V and 5 from J, leaving 17 bases between them. The CDR3 has 14 amino acids. Germline V lookup: CDR1 WNHNN, CDR2 SYGVQD (reference sequence).

This clonotype occurred many times. The genes are TRBV7-9 and TRBJ2-2, with D possibly matching TRBD2 (6 bases). The length of the CDR3 is 14 residues. V lost 5 bases, J lost 2 bases, and 9 bases lay in between. CDR1 is SEHNR, CDR2 FQNEAQ, per germline (reference sequence). The CDR3 loop is CASSKGLNTGELFF. DNA for the CDR3: TGTGCCAGCAGCAAGGGACTTAACACCGGGGAGCTGTTTTTT.

This clonotype was detected many times. One junction end does not reproduce the germline sequence, and a read error may be involved. The chain links TRBV7-2 to TRBJ2-4, with 8 bases identical to TRBD2. Germline V CDR1 and CDR2: SGHTA, FQGNSA. This CDR3 has 15 residues. CDR3 region: CASSVAGSAKNIQYF. Written as DNA, the CDR3 is TGTGCCAGCAGCGTAGCGGGATCGGCCAAAAACATTCAGTACTTC.

This sequence joins TRBV18 and TRBJ2-7, with D perhaps TRBD1 (5 bases). V gave up 3 bases and J gave up 1 base, with 19 bases separating them. The CDR3 has 17 residues. Germline assignment: CDR1 KGHSH and CDR2 LQKENI. Here the CDR3 DNA reads TGTGCCAGCTCACCCGCCGCAGGGCTCGGACCGTCCTACGAGCAGTACTTC. It is translated as CASSPAAGLGPSYEQYF.